These 4 T cell receptor beta chains originate from one sample sequenced in a study of shared clonotypes between healthy human individuals. Clones were read by immunoSEQ multiplex PCR, and TCRdb kept only the in-frame ones, dropping some. The sample includes just over 2,000,000 clones, over 85% of them seen just once. The naive CD8 subset, CD45RO-negative cells positively selected for CCR7, excluded terminally differentiated effector memory CD45RA+ cells. The sample taken for sequencing was naive CD8+ T cells sorted from blood. These receptor sequences come from a man younger than 35 in good health.

V is TRBV7-9 and J is TRBJ1-2; the D gene is possibly TRBD1 (5 bases). V dropped 6 bases and J dropped 4 bases, with 6 bases sitting between them. There are 11 residues in the CDR3. From germline, CDR1 is SEHNR and CDR2 FQNEAQ (reference sequence). The CDR3 DNA sequence: TGTGCCAGCAGAGGGGCCTATGGCTACACCTTC. Translated, it gives CASRGAYGYTF.

The chain recombines TRBV25-1 with TRBJ2-2; no firm D call. V shed 1 base and J shed 1 base, with 10 bases lying between them. Germline V gives CDR1 MGHDK, CDR2 SYGVNS. The CDR3 has 16 amino acids. Here the CDR3 DNA reads TGTGCCAGCAGTGAATTGGATGGCGTGAACACCGGGGAGCTGTTTTTT. This encodes CASSELDGVNTGELFF.

V usage is TRBV2 and J usage is TRBJ2-5; TRBD1 or TRBD2 may be the D gene (7 bases each). The V end was cut by 6 bases, the J end by 5 bases, with 22 bases between. This CDR3 is built from 16 residues. Germline CDR1 SNHLY, CDR2 FYNNEI. CDR3 sequence: CASRPPSQGGGETQYF. The DNA for the CDR3 is TGTGCCAGCAGGCCCCCCTCACAGGGAGGGGGCGAGACCCAGTACTTC.

The genes are TRBV28 and TRBJ2-7; a possible D gene is TRBD1 (7 bases). Trimming removed 10 bases from V and 5 bases from J, with 21 bases in between. The V gene's germline CDR1 is MDHEN and CDR2 SYDVKM. This CDR3 has 14 amino acids. The CDR3 nucleotides read TGTGCCAACCCAGAGGCAGGGGGAGGCCACGAGCAGTACTTC. Translating gives CANPEAGGGHEQYF.